This record looks at one TCR beta chain sequence and its context. Its cognate antigen is unknown. The data originate from a study of OX40 agonist ivuxolimab in advanced cancers. Study in general: Across the patients, intravenous ivuxolimab was delivered every 2 weeks at 0.01 to 10 mg/kg. Earlier treatment with anti-PD-1, anti-PD-L1 or anti-CTLA-4 was permitted, and around 36% had received some. Study-wide results and limits: At 0.1-3.0 mg/kg, partial responders had clonal expansion among the lowest observed. Clonal expansion from baseline to week 6 occurred in both CD4+ and CD8+ T cells.

Produced via immunoSEQ multiplex PCR; TCRdb's table is partial and in-frame only. The sample lists some 70,000 clones, roughly 85% occurring once. Germline CDR1 reads SGHRS; CDR2 reads YFSETQ. The germline V and J ends were trimmed by 2 bases and 2 bases, with 12 bases remaining between them. The CDR3 sequence is 15 residues long. The source material was CD4+ or CD8+ T cells sorted from blood, sampled in a trial of the OX40 agonist ivuxolimab. The chain combines TRBV5-1 with TRBJ2-3; D gene uncertain. This receptor was taken from an adult with an advanced solid tumor such as melanoma, head and neck, liver or kidney cancer. The chain's CDR3 is CASSLIGGFTDTQYF. The CDR3 bases are TGCGCCAGCAGCTTAATCGGCGGATTCACAGATACGCAGTATTTT.